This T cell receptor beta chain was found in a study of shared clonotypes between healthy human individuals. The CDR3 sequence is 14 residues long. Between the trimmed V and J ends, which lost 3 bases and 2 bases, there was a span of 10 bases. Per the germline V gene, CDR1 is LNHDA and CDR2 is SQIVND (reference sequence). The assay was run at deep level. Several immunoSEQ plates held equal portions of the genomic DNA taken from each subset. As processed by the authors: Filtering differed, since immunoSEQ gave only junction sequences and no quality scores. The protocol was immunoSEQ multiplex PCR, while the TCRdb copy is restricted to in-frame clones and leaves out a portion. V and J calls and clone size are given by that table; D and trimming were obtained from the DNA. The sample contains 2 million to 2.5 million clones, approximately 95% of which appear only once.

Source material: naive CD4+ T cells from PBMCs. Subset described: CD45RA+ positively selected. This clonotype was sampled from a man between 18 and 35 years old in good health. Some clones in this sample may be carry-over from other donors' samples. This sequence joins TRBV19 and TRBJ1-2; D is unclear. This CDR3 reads CASSILTQNYGYTF. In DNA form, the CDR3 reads TGTGCCAGTAGTATTCTTACACAAAACTATGGCTACACCTTC. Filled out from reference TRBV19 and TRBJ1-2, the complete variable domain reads DGGITQSPKYLFRKEGQNVTLSCEQNLNHDAMYWYRQDPGQGLRLIYYSQIVNDFQKGDIAEGYSVSREKKESFPLTVTSAQKNPTAFYLCASSILTQNYGYTFGSGTRLTVV.